A selection of T cell receptor beta chains follows, all from one sample in a study of T cell responses to AZD1222 COVID-19 vaccine. Repertoires were generated with immunoSEQ multiplex PCR, while TCRdb's copy carries only in-frame clones and drops some. The sample includes around 99,000 clones, approximately 91% seen only once; the top ten take 8% to 9.5%. This specimen consisted of peripheral blood, obtained 28 days after the second AZD1222 dose. All receptors come from an adult who received the AZD1222 COVID-19 vaccine. Each CDR3 is given with its conserved first and last residue. The D gene is left open where the match is weak. Part of the rows lack a size; the others show once, few, many or a class for expanded clones.

v_call	cdr3_length	j_call	clone_size	d_call	cdr3_aa	cdr3_nt
TRBV5-1	15	TRBJ2-1	NA	NA	CASSLASNFYNEQFF	TGCGCCAGCAGCTTGGCCTCCAACTTCTACAATGAGCAGTTCTTC
TRBV15	13	TRBJ1-5	once	NA	CATSRGDNQPQHF	TGTGCCACCAGCAGAGGAGACAATCAGCCCCAGCATTTT
TRBV10-1	12	TRBJ2-7	few	TRBD1	CASTRTGYEQYF	TGCGCCAGCACCCGGACAGGGTACGAGCAGTACTTC
TRBV6-1	15	TRBJ1-2	NA	NA	CASSPTGGRNYGYTF	TGTGCCAGCAGTCCGACGGGGGGGAGGAACTATGGCTACACCTTC
TRBV19	14	TRBJ1-6	NA	NA	CASSKEGGNSPLHF	TGTGCCAGTAGTAAGGAAGGTGGGAATTCACCCCTCCACTTT
TRBV6-2/TRBV6-3	15	TRBJ2-1	NA	NA	CASSYGGPLYNEQFF	TGTGCCAGCAGTTACGGGGGGCCCTTGTACAATGAGCAGTTCTTC
TRBV5-6	13	TRBJ2-7	NA	NA	CASSLRGLGEQYF	TGTGCCAGCAGCTTAAGGGGGTTGGGGGAGCAGTACTTC
TRBV20-1	11	TRBJ1-1	NA	NA	CSAKDRAEAFF	TGCAGTGCTAAGGACCGGGCAGAAGCTTTCTTT
TRBV18	13	TRBJ1-1	NA	NA	CASSPDGNTEAFF	TGTGCCAGCTCACCAGACGGCAACACTGAAGCTTTCTTT
TRBV24-1	15	TRBJ2-5	NA	TRBD1	CATSEPGQGQETQYF	TGTGCCACCAGTGAACCCGGACAGGGCCAAGAGACCCAGTACTTC
TRBV28	14	TRBJ1-2	NA	TRBD1	CASSLGTEYYGYTF	TGTGCCAGCAGCTTGGGGACAGAATACTATGGCTACACCTTC
TRBV5-1	15	TRBJ2-2	NA	NA	CASSFSGINTGELFF	TGCGCCAGCAGTTTTTCAGGGATAAACACCGGGGAGCTGTTTTTT
TRBV7-9	14	TRBJ1-4	NA	NA	CASSPRAPNEKLFF	TGTGCCAGCAGCCCTAGAGCCCCTAATGAAAAACTGTTTTTT
TRBV9	14	TRBJ2-5	NA	NA	CASSVAGVRETQYF	TGTGCCAGCAGCGTAGCGGGGGTACGGGAGACCCAGTACTTC
TRBV28	16	TRBJ2-7	NA	NA	CASSRGVFSPSYEQYF	TGTGCCAGCAGCCGAGGGGTTTTTTCTCCCTCCTACGAGCAGTACTTC
TRBV28	14	TRBJ1-2	NA	NA	CASSTSGAYYGYTF	TGTGCCAGCAGTACCTCAGGTGCCTACTATGGCTACACCTTC
TRBV28	15	TRBJ1-2	few	TRBD1	CASKDRGEDNYGYTF	TGTGCCAGCAAGGACAGGGGAGAAGATAACTATGGCTACACCTTC
TRBV4-1	15	TRBJ1-4	NA	NA	CASSQVSRGGEKLFF	TGCGCCAGCAGCCAAGTATCGAGGGGGGGTGAAAAACTGTTTTTT
TRBV4-3	18	TRBJ2-1	few	TRBD2	CASSQDPSGSGSRNEQFF	TGCGCCAGCAGCCAAGATCCGAGCGGGAGCGGGTCGCGCAATGAGCAGTTCTTC
TRBV19	19	TRBJ2-1	NA	TRBD2	CASSIVSSGLAGEGNEQFF	TGTGCCAGTAGTATAGTCAGTTCGGGACTAGCGGGAGAGGGCAATGAGCAGTTCTTC
TRBV5-1	14	TRBJ1-2	NA	NA	CASSSVLGGDGYTF	TGCGCCAGCAGCTCGGTGCTGGGGGGGGATGGCTACACCTTC